Each of the 21 T cell receptor beta chains below was sequenced from the same sample in a study of blood T cells in healthy people across ages. The authors ran a second PCR of 7 to 11 cycles using a sample-barcoded 5' primer and a J-beta primer mix. TCRdb ran MiXCR on the 5' RACE reads and lists one entry per CDR3 protein. The top ten clones hold 7.7% of a sample with 1.5 million to 2 million distinct CDR3 sequences, under 30% of them seen once. Sequencing was done on a sample of blood. The receptor set was obtained from a woman aged 30 to 39 in good health.

The gene calls are TRBV30 and TRBJ2-7; the D gene is possibly TRBD2 (6 bases). V lost 4 bases to trimming and J lost 1 base, with 11 bases between them. Per the germline V gene, CDR1 is GTSNPN and CDR2 is SVGIG (reference sequence). There are 13 residues in the CDR3. CDR3 protein: CAWKSGRSYEQYF. CDR3 coding DNA: TGTGCCTGGAAAAGTGGGAGGTCCTACGAGCAGTACTTC.

This clonotype has ten or more counts. The chain combines TRBV5-1 with TRBJ2-3, with D uncertain. The CDR3 sequence is 13 residues long. Germline loops: CDR1 SGHRS, CDR2 YFSETQ. V was cut by 1 base and J by 6 bases, with 9 bases left in between. The DNA of the CDR3 is TGCGCCAGCAGCTTGTATAGGAGTGATACGCAGTATTTT. It translates to CASSLYRSDTQYF.

The J gene is TRBJ2-1, the V gene TRBV7-2, with 7 bases identical to TRBD1. Germline V gene sequence: CDR1 SGHTA, CDR2 FQGNSA. V was pared by 2 bases and J by 5 bases, with 3 bases of the junction left unmatched. The CDR3 consists of 14 residues. In nucleotides, the CDR3 is TGTGCCAGCAGCTTAAAGACAGGGAACAATGAGCAGTTCTTC. Protein product: CASSLKTGNNEQFF.

Details on this clonotype: With a much larger clone just one base away, this may be a read error. The V call is TRBV10-3, the J call TRBJ2-1; D possibly uses TRBD1 or TRBD2 (5 bases each). Germline lookup yields CDR1 ENHRY and CDR2 SYGVKD. The length of the CDR3 is 15 residues. V was pared by 4 bases and J by 10 bases, with 20 bases between. CDR3 nucleotide sequence: TGTGCCATCAGTGTAGGGGAGACTGGCTCCTACGAGCAGTTCTTC. Its translation is CAISVGETGSYEQFF.

J is TRBJ1-1 and V is TRBV14; D is unclear. V dropped 4 bases and J dropped 7 bases, with 13 bases sitting between them. The CDR3 contains 13 residues. In germline, CDR1 is SGHDN, CDR2 FVKESK. This CDR3 is CASSPSLWREAFF. The DNA of the CDR3 is TGTGCCAGCAGCCCCTCCCTCTGGCGTGAAGCTTTCTTT.

Note on this clonotype: At one end, the junction sequence differs from germline, possibly due to a read error. This rearrangement joins TRBV12-3 or TRBV12-4 to TRBJ2-1; maybe TRBD2 (7 bases). The CDR3 spans 14 residues. CDR3 amino acids: CASIRGGGYNEQYF. The CDR3 coding sequence is TGTGCCAGCATCAGGGGCGGGGGATACAATGAGCAGTATTTC.

Details on this clonotype: A read error may account for a junction end that differs from germline. The V gene is TRBV7-2, the J gene TRBJ1-4, with D maybe TRBD1 (6 bases). Per the germline V gene, CDR1 is SGHTA and CDR2 is FQGNSA. This CDR3 region has 17 residues. This CDR3 is CAGSLTGTVRTNEKLFF. CDR3 DNA sequence: TGTGCCGGCAGCTTAACAGGGACCGTGAGGACTAATGAAAAACTGTTTTTT.

The chain recombines TRBV10-3 with TRBJ2-1; D uncertain. Between the trimmed V and J ends, which lost 8 bases and 6 bases, there was a span of 17 bases. This CDR3 contains 14 residues. From germline, CDR1 is ENHRY and CDR2 SYGVKD. The CDR3 sequence is CAIGRESLLNEQFF. The CDR3 DNA reads TGTGCCATCGGTAGAGAGTCCCTCCTCAATGAGCAGTTCTTC.

V is TRBV7-9 and J is TRBJ1-6, with a weak D call TRBD1 (6 bases). Trimming left V 7 bases short and J 7 bases short, with 14 bases between. Germline lookup yields CDR1 SEHNR and CDR2 FQNEAQ (reference sequence). The CDR3 loop spans 14 amino acids. CDR3 loop: CASTRTELNSPLHF. The CDR3 bases are TGTGCCAGCACCCGGACAGAGCTGAATTCACCCCTCCACTTT.

The chain recombines TRBV11-2 with TRBJ2-3; no definite D call. Germline CDR1 SGHAT, CDR2 FQNNGV. The CDR3 is 15 residues long. Trimming stripped 1 base from V and 6 bases from J, with 14 bases between. The CDR3 sequence is CASSLVTGTRDTQYF. In nucleotides, the CDR3 is TGTGCCAGCAGCTTAGTTACGGGTACCAGGGATACGCAGTATTTT. Filled out from reference TRBV11-2 and TRBJ2-3, the complete variable domain reads EAGVAQSPRYKIIEKRQSVAFWCNPISGHATLYWYQQILGQGPKLLIQFQNNGVVDDSQLPKDRFSAERLKGVDSTLKIQPAKLEDSAVYLCASSLVTGTRDTQYFGPGTRLTVL.

This clonotype has just a few counts. The chain employs TRBV29-1 and TRBJ2-3; D tentatively reads TRBD1 or TRBD2 (5 bases each). Trimming took 6 bases from V and 4 from J, leaving 20 bases between them. Germline V gene sequence: CDR1 SQVTM, CDR2 ANQGSEA. This CDR3 is built from 15 residues. The chain's CDR3 is CSVSEGWGSADTQYF. The DNA of the CDR3 is TGCAGCGTCTCCGAAGGGTGGGGGAGCGCAGATACGCAGTATTTT.

This clonotype was recorded at least ten times. This rearrangement joins TRBV20-1 to TRBJ2-4; the match to TRBD2 covers 7 bases. CDR1 is DFQATT and CDR2 is SNEGSKA in the germline V gene (reference sequence). The V gene end was trimmed by 4 bases and the J gene end by 13 bases; junction bases not matched to a gene: 16. This CDR3 contains 14 residues. As DNA, the CDR3 is TGCAGTGCTACTCTCGGGACTACCGTGATGGAGCAGTACTTC. It encodes CSATLGTTVMEQYF.

The sample holds a few counts of this clonotype. This rearrangement joins TRBV2 to TRBJ2-4; D gene unclear. The V gene's germline CDR1 is SNHLY and CDR2 FYNNEI. Between the trimmed V and J ends, which lost 4 bases and 0 bases, there was a span of 7 bases. The CDR3 contains 14 residues. The CDR3 reads CASSGPGAKNIQYF. The CDR3 nucleotides read TGTGCCAGCAGTGGCCCGGGAGCCAAAAACATTCAGTACTTC.

J is TRBJ2-1 and V is TRBV30; D is unresolved. The CDR3 has 11 amino acids. CDR1 and CDR2 from the germline V gene are GTSNPN and SVGIG (reference sequence). V was cut by 2 bases and J by 10 bases, with 9 bases left in between. CDR3 region: CAWSISWEQFF. CDR3 nucleotide sequence: TGTGCCTGGAGTATAAGTTGGGAGCAGTTCTTC.

This chain links TRBV6-2 or TRBV6-3 with TRBJ2-1; D remains ambiguous. The CDR3 sequence is 14 residues long. V was cut by 5 bases and J by 6 bases, with 14 bases left in between. CDR1 is MNHEY and CDR2 is SVGEGT in the germline V gene. The CDR3 region has the DNA TGTGCCAGCAGTCCCGGCTCCCGACGCAATGAGCAGTTCTTC. It is translated as CASSPGSRRNEQFF.

The genes are TRBV6-5 and TRBJ1-1; the D gene is possibly TRBD1 (6 bases). This CDR3 spans 15 amino acids. Germline V gene lookup returns CDR1 MNHEY and CDR2 SVGAGI. V was pared by 2 bases and J by 7 bases, with 17 bases between. This chain's CDR3 is CASSYIARDKSEAFF. For the CDR3, the DNA is TGTGCCAGCAGTTACATCGCAAGGGACAAGAGTGAAGCTTTCTTT.

This clonotype was detected a few times. This chain uses TRBV10-3 with TRBJ1-1; D gene uncertain. In germline, CDR1 is ENHRY, CDR2 SYGVKD. The CDR3 loop spans 13 amino acids. V gave up 3 bases and J gave up 1 base, with 6 bases separating them. The CDR3 DNA is TGTGCCATCAGTGATGGTCGGAACACTGAAGCTTTCTTT. Its translation: CAISDGRNTEAFF.

In regard to this clonotype: It may be a read error: a sequence one base away is much more abundant. The chain couples TRBV6-5 to TRBJ2-1; D is possibly TRBD2 (6 bases). The CDR3 sequence is 17 residues long. Germline CDR1 is MNHEY and CDR2 is SVGAGI. The CDR3 bases are TGTGCCAGCAGTTACCTTACGGACTACGGCGTCAAGAATGAGCGGTTCTTC. Translated: CASSYLTDYGVKNERFF.

The rearrangement links TRBV14 to TRBJ2-2; no definite D call. This CDR3 region has 13 residues. The germline V gene encodes CDR1 SGHDN and CDR2 FVKESK. Trimming shortened V by 7 bases and J by 6 bases, and 12 bases separated the two germline ends. The CDR3 bases are TGTGCCAGCAAGCCCGGGCGATCCGGGGAGCTGTTTTTT. Amino acids: CASKPGRSGELFF. The full variable domain, with the rest looked up from reference TRBV14 and TRBJ2-2, is EAGVTQFPSHSVIEKGQTVTLRCDPISGHDNLYWYRRVMGKEIKFLLHFVKESKQDESGMPNNRFLAERTGGTYSTLKVQPAELEDSGVYFCASKPGRSGELFFGEGSRLTVL.

This clonotype has just a few counts. The V and J genes are TRBV7-2 and TRBJ1-5; a possible D gene is TRBD1 (5 bases). The V and J ends lost 3 bases and 3 bases respectively, with 6 bases between them. The germline V gene has CDR1 SGHTA and CDR2 FQGNSA. The CDR3 is made up of 13 amino acids. The CDR3 region is CASSLDINQPQHF. CDR3 DNA: TGTGCCAGCAGCTTGGACATCAATCAGCCCCAGCATTTT.

This clonotype turned up a few times. This sequence joins TRBV7-2 and TRBJ2-1; perhaps TRBD2 as D (6 bases). CDR3 length: 14 residues. V was pared by 5 bases and J by 8 bases, with 16 bases between. CDR1 is SGHTA, CDR2 FQGNSA, per germline. The DNA for the CDR3 is TGTGCCAGCAGCCCGGGTGGGGGGATTGATGAGCAGTTCTTC. Translated, it gives CASSPGGGIDEQFF.